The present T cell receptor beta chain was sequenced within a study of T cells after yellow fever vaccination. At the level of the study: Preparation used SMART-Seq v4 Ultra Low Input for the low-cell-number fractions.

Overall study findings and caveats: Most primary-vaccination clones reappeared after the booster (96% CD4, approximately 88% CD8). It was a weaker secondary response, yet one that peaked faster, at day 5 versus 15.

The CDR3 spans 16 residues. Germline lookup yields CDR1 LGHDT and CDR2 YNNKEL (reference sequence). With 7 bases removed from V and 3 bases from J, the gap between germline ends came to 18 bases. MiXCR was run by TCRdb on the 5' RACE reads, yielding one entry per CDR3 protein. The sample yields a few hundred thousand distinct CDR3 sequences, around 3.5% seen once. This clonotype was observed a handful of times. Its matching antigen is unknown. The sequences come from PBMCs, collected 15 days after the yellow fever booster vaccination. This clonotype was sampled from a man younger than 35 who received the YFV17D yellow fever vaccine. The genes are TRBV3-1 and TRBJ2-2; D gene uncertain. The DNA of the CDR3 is TGTGCCAGCACCCCCAGTAAAACAGCCGACACCGGGGAGCTGTTTTTT. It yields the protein CASTPSKTADTGELFF.